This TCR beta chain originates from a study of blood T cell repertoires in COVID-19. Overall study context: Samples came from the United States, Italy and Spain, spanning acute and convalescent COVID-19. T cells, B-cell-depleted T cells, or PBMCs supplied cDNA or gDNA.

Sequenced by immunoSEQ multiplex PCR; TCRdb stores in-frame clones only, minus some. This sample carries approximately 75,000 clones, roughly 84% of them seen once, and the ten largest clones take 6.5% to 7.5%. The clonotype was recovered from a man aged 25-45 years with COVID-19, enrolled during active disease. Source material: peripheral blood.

In DNA, the CDR3 is TGCGCCAGCAGCCCTGGGACTAGCGGGAGGACCTTAGGCACAGATACGCAGTATTTT. This encodes CASSPGTSGRTLGTDTQYF. The chain carries TRBV5-1 and TRBJ2-3; TRBD2 agrees at 15 bases. J lost 1 base, V lost 4 bases, and 10 bases had no gene match. Germline CDR1 is SGHRS and CDR2 is YFSETQ. The CDR3 spans 19 residues.